Listed here are 32 T cell receptor beta chains from one sample, sequenced in a study of T cell changes during pregnancy in multiple sclerosis (dated by TCRdb to 2018 to 2020). Library construction relied on the immunoSEQ multiplex PCR assay. TCRdb limited this immuneACCESS table to in-frame rearrangements with V and J called. A share of clones is missing; checked studies link under half to unresolved V genes, and the rest is unexplained. Recorded for this sample are around 40,000 clones; nearly 90% of them occurred a single time. The ten largest clones represent 1% to 1.5% of the sample. The input for sequencing was CD4+ T cells from peripheral blood mononuclear cells, taken in the first trimester of pregnancy. The receptor set was obtained from a female donor with multiple sclerosis, enrolled in a pregnancy study.

This chain uses TRBV7-9 with TRBJ1-2; a possible D gene is TRBD1 (5 bases). V was cut by 5 bases and J by 4 bases, with 14 bases left in between. The CDR3 runs 14 residues. Germline CDR1 is SEHNR and CDR2 is FQNEAQ (reference sequence). CDR3 protein: CASSRRGSTYGYTF. In DNA, the CDR3 is TGTGCCAGCAGCCGGCGGGGCTCCACCTATGGCTACACCTTC.

The rearrangement joins TRBV5-6 to TRBJ1-2; 10 bases are shared with TRBD1. V lost 5 bases to trimming and J lost 0 bases; unmatched junction nucleotides: 7. The CDR3 consists of 16 residues. Germline V gene sequence: CDR1 SGHDT, CDR2 YYEEEE. This CDR3 reads CASSPGTGASNYGYTF. CDR3 nucleotide sequence: TGTGCCAGCAGTCCCGGGACAGGGGCCTCTAACTATGGCTACACCTTC. Based on the CDR3 plus reference TRBV5-6 and TRBJ1-2, the full variable domain is DAGVTQSPTHLIKTRGQQVTLRCSPKSGHDTVSWYQQALGQGPQFIFQYYEEEERQRGNFPDRFSGHQFPNYSSELNVNALLLGDSALYLCASSPGTGASNYGYTFGSGTRLTVV.

The chain has TRBV7-6 and TRBJ1-3; D is possibly TRBD1 (5 bases). CDR1 is SGHVS and CDR2 is FNYEAQ in the germline V gene. V lost 1 base, J lost 4 bases, and 5 bases lay in between. CDR3 length: 13 amino acids. The CDR3 coding sequence is TGTGCCAGCAGCTTAGGGGGCGGAAACACCATATATTTT. Its protein product is CASSLGGGNTIYF.

This CDR3 reads CASRPGLGTYEQYF. The CDR3 DNA follows: TGTGCCAGTCGACCGGGACTAGGTACCTACGAGCAGTACTTC. The chain joins TRBV6-5 to TRBJ2-7; 8 positions agree with TRBD2. The CDR3 is made up of 14 amino acids. V gave up 9 bases and J gave up 2 bases; unmatched junction bases: 9. Per germline, CDR1 MNHEY and CDR2 SVGAGI.

V gene TRBV5-1 combines with J gene TRBJ2-1; 9 bases align to TRBD2. The CDR3 has 20 amino acids. The V segment lost 0 bases and the J segment 0 bases; nucleotides outside the gene matches: 13. Germline V gene data show CDR1 as SGHRS and CDR2 as YFSETQ. The CDR3 reads CASSLAGSAGGGTSYNEQFF. The CDR3, as DNA: TGCGCCAGCAGCTTGGCTGGGTCGGCGGGAGGGGGAACCTCCTACAATGAGCAGTTCTTC.

The DNA of the CDR3 is TGTGCCACCGAGAAACGGACAGGTAACTCCTTCACTGAAGCTTTCTTT. Translated, it gives CATEKRTGNSFTEAFF. The chain combines TRBV6-6 with TRBJ1-1; the match to TRBD1 covers 7 bases. This CDR3 has 16 amino acids. Germline loops: CDR1 MNHNY, CDR2 SVGAGI (reference sequence). With 10 bases clipped from V and 4 bases from J, the junction kept 18 bases outside the gene matches.

This chain joins TRBV9 and TRBJ2-3; 8 bases fit TRBD2. There are 14 residues in the CDR3. Per germline, CDR1 SGDLS and CDR2 YYNGEE. Losses at the gene ends were 3 bases for V and 0 bases for J; bases not matched to a gene: 0. The CDR3 sequence is CASSGTSSTDTQYF. Here the CDR3 DNA reads TGTGCCAGCAGCGGGACTAGCAGCACAGATACGCAGTATTTT.

The chain joins TRBV2 to TRBJ1-5, with TRBD1 as a possible D gene (6 bases). V lost 7 bases to trimming and J lost 6 bases, with 13 bases between them. CDR3 length: 13 residues. The germline gives CDR1 SNHLY, CDR2 FYNNEI. In DNA form, the CDR3 reads TGTGCCAGCACAGGGGTTAGCGTTCAGCCCCAGCATTTT. Its translation is CASTGVSVQPQHF.

The chain recombines TRBV7-3 with TRBJ2-7; no reliable D call. The CDR3 is 13 residues long. V lost 4 bases and J 2 bases, leaving 9 bases between the germline ends. Germline CDR1 and CDR2: SGHTA and FQGTGA. CDR3 region: CASSSPGTYEQYF. Written as DNA, the CDR3 is TGTGCCAGCAGCTCCCCAGGTACCTACGAGCAGTACTTC. Complete variable domain (other parts from reference TRBV7-3 and TRBJ2-7): GAGVSQTPSNKVTEKGKYVELRCDPISGHTALYWYRQSLGQGPEFLIYFQGTGAADDSGLPNDRFFAVRPEGSVSTLKIQRTERGDSAVYLCASSSPGTYEQYFGPGTRLTVT.

The genes are TRBV19 and TRBJ2-7; 9 bases match TRBD1. The CDR3 runs 14 residues. Germline CDR1 is LNHDA and CDR2 is SQIVND (reference sequence). Trimming cost V 3 bases and J 6 bases; bases outside gene matches: 6. Here the CDR3 DNA reads TGTGCCAGTAGTATGGGGGACAGGGAAGGCGAGCAGTACTTC. Protein sequence: CASSMGDREGEQYF.

The CDR3, as DNA: TGTGCCAGCAGCTTCGAGGGGAGGGGTGAAGCTTTCTTT. Translated: CASSFEGRGEAFF. This sequence joins TRBV5-4 and TRBJ1-1; maybe TRBD1 (5 bases). Trimming left V 2 bases short and J 7 bases short, with 12 bases between. The CDR3 contains 13 residues. Germline V gene sequence: CDR1 SGHNT, CDR2 YYREEE (reference sequence).

V usage is TRBV6-5 and J usage is TRBJ1-5; D gene ambiguous. Germline values: CDR1 MNHEY, CDR2 SVGAGI. V shed 5 bases and J shed 7 bases, with 18 bases lying between them. The CDR3 sequence is 15 residues long. The CDR3 loop is CASSAGVRSEQPQHF. In DNA, the CDR3 is TGTGCCAGCAGTGCAGGTGTACGGTCCGAACAGCCCCAGCATTTT.

This chain joins TRBV11-2 and TRBJ1-2, with TRBD1 identical over 9 bases. Germline-derived CDR1 and CDR2 are SGHAT and FQNNGV. The CDR3 loop spans 17 amino acids. Unmatched junction bases numbered 15, after V lost 4 bases and J lost 6 bases. CDR3 coding DNA: TGTGCCAGCAGCTCCAACAGGGGGCTGGCTATGAAACATGGCTACACCTTC. It codes for CASSSNRGLAMKHGYTF.

The V gene is TRBV7-8, the J gene TRBJ2-2; D unresolved. V was clipped by 1 base and J by 9 bases, with 3 bases between them. CDR1 is SGHVS, CDR2 FQNEAQ, per germline. The CDR3 is made up of 11 amino acids. The CDR3 sequence: CASSLDWELFF. CDR3 DNA: TGTGCCAGCAGCTTAGACTGGGAGCTGTTTTTT.

The chain combines TRBV5-1 with TRBJ1-3; D perhaps matches TRBD1 (5 bases). Germline lookup yields CDR1 SGHRS and CDR2 YFSETQ. V shed 5 bases and J shed 0 bases, with 9 bases lying between them. The CDR3 length is 14 residues. The CDR3, as DNA: TGCGCCAGCAGGGACACCTACTCTGGAAACACCATATATTTT. Its protein product is CASRDTYSGNTIYF.

The chain couples TRBV7-9 to TRBJ1-1; D remains ambiguous. Germline assignment: CDR1 SEHNR and CDR2 FQNEAQ (reference sequence). The CDR3 sequence is 14 residues long. The V end was cut by 3 bases, the J end by 0 bases, with 8 bases between. DNA for the CDR3: TGTGCCAGCAGCTTGGCGGTTATGAACACTGAAGCTTTCTTT. It encodes CASSLAVMNTEAFF.

The rearrangement uses TRBV30 and TRBJ1-2; 7 bases agree with TRBD1. CDR1 is GTSNPN and CDR2 is SVGIG in the germline V gene (reference sequence). The CDR3 totals 12 residues. The trim removed 3 bases at V and 9 bases at J, leaving 7 bases unmatched. The CDR3 loop is CAWSKGAYSYTF. CDR3 in DNA: TGTGCCTGGAGCAAGGGGGCGTACAGCTACACCTTC.

This chain links TRBV21-1 with TRBJ2-7; no DNA check was done on the table's D call, TRBD2. TRBV21-1 is assigned pseudogene status. The CDR3 length is 16 residues. The CDR3 bases are TGTGCCAGCAGCCCCGAGAGCGACCAAACGACGTGGGAGCAGTACTTC. The encoded protein is CASSPESDQTTWEQYF.

The J gene is TRBJ1-1, the V gene TRBV5-1; 9 bases fit TRBD1. CDR3 size: 17 residues. Trimming cost V 4 bases and J 2 bases; bases outside gene matches: 12. Germline V gene sequence: CDR1 SGHRS, CDR2 YFSETQ. DNA for the CDR3: TGCGCCAGCAGCCCCGGGACAGGGATTTTGCCCAACACTGAAGCTTTCTTT. Its protein is CASSPGTGILPNTEAFF.

CDR3 sequence: CASSPAGGPGDTQYF. CDR3 bases: TGTGCCAGCTCACCAGCGGGAGGGCCAGGAGATACGCAGTATTTT. The chain has TRBV18 and TRBJ2-3; 9 bases agree with TRBD2. The V gene end was trimmed by 2 bases and the J gene end by 5 bases; junction bases not matched to a gene: 5. Germline CDR1 KGHSH, CDR2 LQKENI. This CDR3 comprises 15 residues. The full variable domain, in which reference TRBV18 and TRBJ2-3 provide the parts outside the CDR3, is NAGVMQNPRHLVRRRGQEARLRCSPMKGHSHVYWYRQLPEEGLKFMVYLQKENIIDESGMPKERFSAEFPKEGPSILRIQQVVRGDSAAYFCASSPAGGPGDTQYFGPGTRLTVL.

The rearrangement joins TRBV7-2 to TRBJ2-3, with 9 bases fitting TRBD2. Germline V gene sequence: CDR1 SGHTA, CDR2 FQGNSA. Trimming took 4 bases from V and 4 from J; bases not matched to a gene: 6. The CDR3 sequence is 15 residues long. CDR3 in DNA: TGTGCCAGCAGCTCAAAGCGGGAGGTTGCAGATACGCAGTATTTT. This codes for CASSSKREVADTQYF.

This sequence joins TRBV6-1 and TRBJ1-1; 8 nucleotides match TRBD1. Trimming took 4 bases from V and 0 from J; bases not matched to a gene: 4. Germline loops: CDR1 MNHNS, CDR2 SASEGT. The CDR3 has 15 amino acids. In nucleotides, the CDR3 is TGTGCCAGCAGTGGACTACAGGGGGTGAACACTGAAGCTTTCTTT. Amino acid sequence: CASSGLQGVNTEAFF.

This chain links TRBV7-2 with TRBJ2-7; 9 positions match TRBD1. Germline values: CDR1 SGHTA, CDR2 FQGNSA. V was clipped by 5 bases and J by 6 bases; unmatched bases: 8. CDR3 size: 14 residues. The CDR3 DNA is TGTGCCAGCAGCATTTTCGGGACAGGGAGCGAGCAGTACTTC. Translation: CASSIFGTGSEQYF.

V and J are TRBV7-6 and TRBJ1-3; TRBD1 is a possible D gene (6 bases). CDR3 length equals 15 residues. Germline V gene lookup returns CDR1 SGHVS and CDR2 FNYEAQ. V was cut by 4 bases and J by 4 bases, with 14 bases left in between. The CDR3 nucleotides read TGTGCCAGCAGCTCCCAGACAGGAACAGGAAACACCATATATTTT. It specifies CASSSQTGTGNTIYF.

This clone rates as medium-sized (0.01 to 0.1%). The rearrangement joins TRBV4-2 to TRBJ1-1; a possible D gene is TRBD1 (5 bases). CDR1 is LGHNA, CDR2 YNFKEQ, per germline. Trimming shortened V by 4 bases and J by 4 bases, and 16 bases separated the two germline ends. The CDR3 is 15 amino acids. The CDR3 region has the DNA TGTGCCAGCAGCCCCCAGGACACCCCGGGCACTGAAGCTTTCTTT. Its protein is CASSPQDTPGTEAFF.

The chain links TRBV6-5 to TRBJ2-2, with D maybe TRBD2 (5 bases). CDR3 length: 16 amino acids. Deletions cut 5 bases from V and 0 bases from J, with 13 bases between. Looked up from germline, CDR1 is MNHEY and CDR2 is SVGAGI. The CDR3 loop is CASSHWTEANTGELFF. CDR3 nucleotides: TGTGCCAGCAGTCACTGGACTGAAGCGAACACCGGGGAGCTGTTTTTT.

V usage is TRBV25-1 and J usage is TRBJ2-1; 13 bases line up with TRBD2. The CDR3 has 15 amino acids. J was trimmed by 8 bases and V by 6 bases; bases with no gene match: 7. Germline-derived CDR1 and CDR2 are MGHDK and SYGVNS. CDR3 in DNA: TGTGCCAGCAGCGCAGGACTAGCGGGAGCAGATGAGCAGTTCTTC. Amino acid sequence: CASSAGLAGADEQFF.

The DNA for the CDR3 is TGCGCCAGCAGCTCGTTACAGGGGGTCACCGGCAATGAGCAGTTCTTC. It yields the protein CASSSLQGVTGNEQFF. V usage is TRBV5-1 and J usage is TRBJ2-1, with 8 bases fitting TRBD1. The germline V gene has CDR1 SGHRS and CDR2 YFSETQ. This CDR3 is 16 amino acids long. V lost 3 bases, J lost 6 bases, and 11 bases stayed unmatched.

This clone occurred a few times. The chain uses TRBV19 and TRBJ2-3, with 12 bases lining up with TRBD2. The CDR3 runs to 13 residues. Germline V gene data show CDR1 as LNHDA and CDR2 as SQIVND (reference sequence). V shed 5 bases and J 12 bases; nucleotides not matched to a gene: 6. CDR3: CASSAGLAGLQYF. For the CDR3, the DNA is TGTGCCAGTAGTGCCGGACTAGCGGGACTTCAGTATTTT.

This clone was found once. This chain uses TRBV4-1 with TRBJ2-1; TRBD2 matches at 8 bases. From germline, CDR1 is MGHRA and CDR2 YSYEKL. The CDR3 has 15 amino acids. J was trimmed by 2 bases and V by 7 bases; bases with no gene match: 7. The CDR3 spells CASKMRAGAYNEQFF. CDR3 in DNA: TGCGCCAGCAAGATGAGAGCGGGGGCCTACAATGAGCAGTTCTTC.

J is TRBJ2-7 and V is TRBV9; the match to TRBD2 covers 12 bases. The trim removed 7 bases at V and 8 bases at J, leaving 10 bases unmatched. The CDR3 consists of 14 residues. Germline V gives CDR1 SGDLS, CDR2 YYNGEE. CDR3 amino acids: CASGPTSGSLKQYF. The DNA of the CDR3 is TGTGCCAGCGGACCGACTAGCGGGAGCCTTAAGCAGTACTTC.

Only one count was recorded for this clone. In nucleotides, the CDR3 is TGTGCCAGCAGCTTGGCTGCTCCGCCAGGAAACACCATATATTTT. The encoded protein is CASSLAAPPGNTIYF. The chain couples TRBV7-9 to TRBJ1-3, with D uncertain. Germline CDR1 reads SEHNR; CDR2 reads FQNEAQ (reference sequence). The CDR3 is 15 residues long. V dropped 3 bases and J dropped 4 bases, with 13 bases sitting between them.